The present T cell receptor (beta chain) was sequenced within a study of blood T cells in healthy people across ages. Study outcomes and limitations: Higher diversity, along with more naive CD4+ cells, distinguished long-lived donors from aged donors.

The donors, healthy Caucasians from Russia, were aged roughly 6 to 90. Turning to this clonotype: What it binds is unknown. One junction end disagrees with the germline gene, perhaps due to a read error.

Through a sample-barcoded 5' primer and a J-beta primer mix, a second PCR was run for roughly 6 to 11 cycles. Every cDNA molecule bore a tag from a template-switch adaptor containing 12 random nucleotides. TCRdb reanalysed the 5' RACE reads using MiXCR and keeps one entry per CDR3 protein. This sample has some 1.5 million distinct CDR3 sequences, with about 42% found just once. Germline loops: CDR1 DFQATT, CDR2 SNEGSKA (reference sequence). The CDR3 length is 13 residues. This chain connects TRBV20-1 to TRBJ2-3, with 7 bases lining up with TRBD1. The sample taken for sequencing was blood. The clonotype was recovered from a woman aged 18-35 years in good health. CDR3 sequence: CSASTGRTDTQYF. CDR3 nucleotide sequence: TGTAGTGCTTCGACAGGGCGCACAGATACGCAGTATTTT.